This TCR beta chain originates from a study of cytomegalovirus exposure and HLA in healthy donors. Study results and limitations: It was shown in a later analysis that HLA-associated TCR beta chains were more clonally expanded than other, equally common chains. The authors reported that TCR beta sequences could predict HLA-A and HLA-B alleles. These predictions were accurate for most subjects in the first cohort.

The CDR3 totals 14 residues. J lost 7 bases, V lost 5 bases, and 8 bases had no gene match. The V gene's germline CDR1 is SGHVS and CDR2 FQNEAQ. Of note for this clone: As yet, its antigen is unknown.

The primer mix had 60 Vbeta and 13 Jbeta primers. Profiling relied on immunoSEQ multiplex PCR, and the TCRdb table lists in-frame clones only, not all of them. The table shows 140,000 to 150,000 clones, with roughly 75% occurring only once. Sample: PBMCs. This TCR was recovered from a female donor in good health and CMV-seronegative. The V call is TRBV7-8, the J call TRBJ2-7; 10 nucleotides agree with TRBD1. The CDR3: CASSRLGQGMEQYF. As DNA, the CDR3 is TGTGCCAGCAGCCGCTTGGGACAGGGGATGGAGCAGTACTTC. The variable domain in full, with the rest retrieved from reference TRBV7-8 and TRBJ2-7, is GAGVSQSPRYKVAKRGQDVALRCDPISGHVSLFWYQQALGQGPEFLTYFQNEAQLDKSGLPSDRFFAERPEGSVSTLKIQRTQQEDSAVYLCASSRLGQGMEQYFGPGTRLTVT.